The entry below gives a single T cell receptor (beta chain) sequence along with its context. Its antigen remains unidentified. Base quality data are lacking; no much larger clone is found one base away. Participants in the prospective study were aged roughly 18 to 100 years, lived in over 20 United States geographic areas, and enrolled through a virtual design. To assign participants to cohorts, the prospective study relied on clinical history that participants themselves reported in a screening survey and a study questionnaire. Recovered participants in ImmuneRACE Cohort 3 were defined as having two consecutive negative NP/OP PCR tests, clearance from a healthcare professional, or resolution of symptoms. In the prospective study, mobile phlebotomists collected whole blood, serum and a nasopharyngeal or oropharyngeal swab from each participant. Prospective study participants could optionally give additional blood draws and questionnaires over an approximately 2-month period. Prospective study blood samples were shipped either frozen or at room temperature before DNA extraction.

The immunoSEQ Assay, a bias-controlled multiplex PCR, was used to amplify TCRbeta CDR3 regions from genomic DNA. The paper's data handling went like this. The number of nucleated cells in each sample was estimated by amplification of reference gene primers within the assay. To quantify the absolute abundance of each unique TCRbeta CDR3 rearrangement, sequence reads were collapsed and filtered. For each sample, productive Simpson clonality was calculated as the square root of Simpson's diversity index across productive rearrangements. TCRdb re-hosts the immuneACCESS table, in-frame sequences only. Its copies lack some clones; in the studies checked, an unresolved V gene accounts for under half of them, and the cause for the rest is not known. The V and J calls and clone size come from that table; D and trimming were worked out from the DNA. The sample table holds about 330,000 clones, of which more than 90% were seen once. The ten biggest clones cover around 18% of the sample.

The germline V gene gives CDR1 as MDHEN and CDR2 as SYDVKM. Trimmed from V: 6 bases; trimmed from J: 4 bases; junction bases lacking a gene match: 4. Including the terminal cysteine and phenylalanine, the CDR3 comprises 13 residues. Just the 39-base CDR3 DNA is kept, in frame starting at base 1. These data are taken from a study of blood T cell repertoires in COVID-19 (TCRdb year 2020). With regard to the full study: The collaborator samples originated in the United States, Italy and Spain and spanned the acute and convalescent phases of COVID-19. Sample metadata almost always included a de-identified subject ID, COVID-19 status, age in years and sex. Where available, HLA class I and class II types were obtained from metadata supplied by the sample provider rather than from assay-based typing. The material from the prospective study consisted of cDNA or gDNA derived from T cells, B-cell-depleted T cells, or PBMCs. The samples were drawn from the first 160 participants of the ongoing ImmuneRACE study and from 1,254 subjects provided by 6 global collaborators. A freely available public database, intended as a resource for researchers studying the immune response to SARS-CoV-2, is where the repertoires were released. Subjects who had been exposed to COVID-19, were actively infected with it, or had recovered from it provided the deeply sampled blood TCRbeta repertoires that made up the dataset. Results the study describes overall, beyond this receptor: How much clinical and demographic metadata was included differed by source and by participant, and the metadata was provided uncurated.

In this chain, TRBV28 is recombined with TRBJ1-2; TRBD1 lines up with 8 middle nucleotides. The sequence came from a woman in her 30s who had recovered from COVID-19. The sequenced material came from PBMCs or T cells enriched from blood (not recorded which). The CDR3 protein is CASSRTGTYGYTF. The DNA sequence is as follows: TGTGCCAGCAGCCGGACAGGGACCTATGGCTACACCTTC.